A selection of T cell receptor beta chains follows, all from one sample in a study of Ad26.COV2.S vaccination and SARS-CoV-2 variants. The protocol was immunoSEQ multiplex PCR, while the TCRdb copy is restricted to in-frame clones and leaves out a portion. The sample contains some 180,000 clones, about 83% of which appear only once. Specimen: peripheral blood, collected after recovery from COVID-19. The receptors stem from a human donor who had recovered from COVID-19. The conserved cysteine and the conserved F or W are not part of the CDR3 here. Clone size is not always given. Where it is, it says once, few, many or a class for expanded clones.

TRBJ1-6 | - | TRBV19 | ASSIGGNNSPLH
TRBJ2-7 | - | TRBV7-8 | ASSLMGRVEWEQY
TRBJ2-2 | - | TRBV3-1/TRBV3-2 | ASSQERVILF
TRBJ2-5 | - | TRBV11-1 | ASSLGDYPPY
TRBJ1-1 | - | TRBV2 | ASSEWGMNTEAF
TRBJ2-7 | - | TRBV7-2 | ASSQGIPPNEQY
TRBJ1-4 | - | TRBV9 | ASSLWTGGGTNEKLF
TRBJ1-2 | - | TRBV28 | ASSGTNYGYT
TRBJ2-7 | - | TRBV7-8 | ASGVSGRSYEQY
TRBJ1-1 | - | TRBV2 | ASSAVVRAEAF
TRBJ2-2 | - | TRBV10-3 | AAGGRTGELF
TRBJ2-1 | - | TRBV27 | ASSLVQHNEQF
TRBJ1-5 | - | TRBV4-1 | ASSQYPGLNSNQPQH
TRBJ1-1 | - | TRBV4-1 | ASSQDRFMNTEAF
TRBJ2-1 | - | TRBV9 | ASSVGSSGGADEQF
TRBJ2-4 | - | TRBV28 | ASSSTGRLLH
TRBJ2-5 | - | TRBV7-8 | ASSPSTRETQY
TRBJ2-7 | once | TRBV9 | ASSQDGLAGYEQY
TRBJ2-7 | few | TRBV19 | ASSIVTRGEQY
TRBJ2-1 | - | TRBV3-1/TRBV3-2 | ATRTGGEQF
TRBJ1-5 | - | TRBV19 | ASSRTLNQPQH
TRBJ2-1 | - | TRBV7-8 | ASSFMRQGSNEQF
TRBJ2-3 | - | TRBV28 | ASSPLFFGGGADTQY
TRBJ2-2 | - | TRBV21-1 | ASSKGSEHHTGELF
TRBJ1-4 | - | TRBV7-6 | ASSLGGSVNEKLF
TRBJ2-2 | - | TRBV7-2 | ASSFNLWAGELF
TRBJ1-1 | - | TRBV5-1 | ASSLTGQGLTEAF
TRBJ1-6 | - | TRBV4-2 | ASSQDSATAKYSYNSPLH
TRBJ2-2 | - | TRBV27 | ASSLTSGAINTGELF
TRBJ2-4 | - | TRBV10-1 | ASSKTGPGRNIQY
TRBJ2-1 | - | TRBV6-4 | ASSRDSYNEQF
TRBJ2-5 | - | TRBV10-3 | AISLAGGQETQY
TRBJ2-7 | - | TRBV2 | ASSRTDRVSYEQY
TRBJ1-1 | - | TRBV5-1 | ASSLEQGYTEAF
TRBJ1-2 | once | TRBV28 | ASSSTGLYGYT
TRBJ1-5 | - | TRBV4-1 | ASSRPGGDQPQH
TRBJ2-1 | - | TRBV9 | ASSETSGGYNEQF
TRBJ2-1 | - | TRBV11-3 | ASSLDRDKHYNEQF
TRBJ2-2 | - | TRBV6-5 | ATPTPTNTGELF